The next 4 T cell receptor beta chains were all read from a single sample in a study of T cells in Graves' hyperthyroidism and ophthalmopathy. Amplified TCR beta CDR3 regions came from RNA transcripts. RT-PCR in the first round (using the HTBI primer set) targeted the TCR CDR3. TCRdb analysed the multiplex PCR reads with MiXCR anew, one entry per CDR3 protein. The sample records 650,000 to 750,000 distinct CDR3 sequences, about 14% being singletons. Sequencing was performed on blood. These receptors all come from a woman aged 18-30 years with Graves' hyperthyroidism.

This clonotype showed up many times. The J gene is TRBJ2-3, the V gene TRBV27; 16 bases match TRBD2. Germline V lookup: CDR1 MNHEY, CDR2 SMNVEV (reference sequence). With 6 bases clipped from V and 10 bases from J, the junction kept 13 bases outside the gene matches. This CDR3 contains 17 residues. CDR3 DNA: TGTGCCAGCAGCAGTCCGGGACTAGCGGGAGGGCCTTATCCGCAGTATTTT. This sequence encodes CASSSPGLAGGPYPQYF.

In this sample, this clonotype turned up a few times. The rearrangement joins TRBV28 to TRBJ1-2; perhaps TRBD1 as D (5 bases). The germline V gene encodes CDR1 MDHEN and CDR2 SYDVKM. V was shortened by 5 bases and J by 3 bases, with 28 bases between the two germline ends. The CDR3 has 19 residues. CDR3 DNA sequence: TGTGCCAGCAGTGATGGGGTCATTGTAGTAATCCCGGGGCACTATGGCTACACCTTC. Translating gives CASSDGVIVVIPGHYGYTF.

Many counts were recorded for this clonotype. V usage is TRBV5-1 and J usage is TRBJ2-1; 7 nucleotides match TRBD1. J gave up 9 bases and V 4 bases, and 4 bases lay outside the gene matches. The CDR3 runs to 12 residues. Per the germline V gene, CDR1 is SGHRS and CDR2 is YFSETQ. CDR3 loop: CASSIDRAEQFF. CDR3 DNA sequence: TGCGCCAGCAGCATCGACAGGGCTGAGCAGTTCTTC.

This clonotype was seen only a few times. CDR3 amino acids: CASSLIRNTGLFGQPQHF. In DNA, the CDR3 is TGTGCCAGCAGTCTTATTCGGAATACAGGTCTCTTCGGTCAGCCCCAGCATTTT. V is TRBV28 and J is TRBJ1-5; a weak D match, TRBD1 (5 bases). Between the trimmed V and J ends, which lost 5 bases and 6 bases, there was a span of 26 bases. The CDR3 runs to 18 residues. The germline V gene encodes CDR1 MDHEN and CDR2 SYDVKM.